Presented here are 17 T cell receptor beta chains from one specimen sequenced in a study of T cell repertoires in cytomegalovirus infection. TCRdb passed the reads through MiXCR, listing each CDR3 protein once. The sample has around 630,000 distinct CDR3 sequences, 20% to 30% seen once. Sequencing used CD8+ T cells from PBMCs. These receptors were obtained from a human donor in good health (CMV status not recorded). Some clones in this sample may be carry-over from other donors' samples.

This chain links TRBV28 with TRBJ2-1, with 11 bases that match TRBD2. Germline CDR1 reads MDHEN; CDR2 reads SYDVKM. Trimming removed 1 base from V and 0 bases from J; junction bases left unmatched: 8. The CDR3 is 19 residues long. CDR3 sequence (DNA): TGTGCCAGCAGTTTATTTGTTACTAGCGGGGGAAGCTCCTACAATGAGCAGTTCTTC. Protein product: CASSLFVTSGGSSYNEQFF.

The J gene is TRBJ2-2, the V gene TRBV10-3, with 11 bases aligning to TRBD1. The CDR3 is 14 residues long. Germline trimming cut 11 bases from V and 3 bases from J; bases unmatched to any gene: 5. From germline, CDR1 is ENHRY and CDR2 SYGVKD. The DNA of the CDR3 is TGTGCCTCCGTGGGACAGGGGGACACCGGGGAGCTGTTTTTT. Protein: CASVGQGDTGELFF.

This clonotype was seen ten or more times. V gene TRBV7-9 combines with J gene TRBJ2-7; TRBD1 agrees at 9 bases. CDR3 length equals 14 residues. The V gene end was trimmed by 5 bases and the J gene end by 3 bases; junction bases not matched to a gene: 5. Germline-derived CDR1 and CDR2 are SEHNR and FQNEAQ (reference sequence). The DNA for the CDR3 is TGTGCCAGCAGCCGCCGGGACAGGGTCTACGAGCAGTACTTC. This gives the protein CASSRRDRVYEQYF.

This clonotype was counted many times. The chain links TRBV28 to TRBJ2-3; either TRBD1 or TRBD2 may supply D (6 bases each). Germline-derived CDR1 and CDR2 are MDHEN and SYDVKM. V was clipped by 3 bases and J by 4 bases, with 11 bases between them. The CDR3 spans 14 residues. CDR3 region: CASSLEGGADTQYF. The CDR3 nucleotides are TGTGCCAGCAGTTTGGAGGGGGGAGCAGATACGCAGTATTTT.

This chain connects TRBV7-6 to TRBJ2-7; D is perhaps TRBD1 or TRBD2 (6 bases each). The CDR3 is 15 amino acids. V lost 2 bases to trimming and J lost 2 bases, with 13 bases between them. The germline V gene encodes CDR1 SGHVS and CDR2 FNYEAQ. CDR3 bases: TGTGCCAGCAGCTTAAGAGGAGGGACAACCTACGAGCAGTACGTC. This codes for CASSLRGGTTYEQYV.

The genes are TRBV14 and TRBJ2-6; 9 bases are shared with TRBD1. Germline-derived CDR1 and CDR2 are SGHDN and FVKESK. The CDR3 has 18 residues. After removal of 2 bases from V and 2 bases from J, the junction contained 7 bases not matched to a gene. Here the CDR3 DNA reads TGTGCCAGCAGCCAAAGGGGACAGGGATTAACTGGGGCCAACGTCCTGACTTTC. Translation: CASSQRGQGLTGANVLTF.

The V and J genes are TRBV6-2 or TRBV6-3 and TRBJ2-3; D possibly corresponds to TRBD2 (7 bases). CDR1 is MNHEY and CDR2 is SVGEGT in the germline V gene. Trimming left V 8 bases short and J 5 bases short, with 20 bases between. There are 15 residues in the CDR3. CDR3 residues: CASQLPGGHGDTQYF. The CDR3 nucleotides are TGTGCCAGCCAATTACCCGGGGGGCACGGAGATACGCAGTATTTT.

This clonotype has a count of ten or more. The chain links TRBV7-2 to TRBJ2-1; the D is unclear. Germline V gene sequence: CDR1 SGHTA, CDR2 FQGNSA. The CDR3 spans 14 residues. Trimming shortened V by 4 bases and J by 7 bases, and 14 bases separated the two germline ends. DNA for the CDR3: TGTGCCAGCAGCTCCCACGGGCGCTCTAATGAGCAGTTCTTC. It is translated as CASSSHGRSNEQFF.

This clonotype was observed once. The chain combines TRBV7-9 with TRBJ1-2; D remains unclear. V lost 7 bases to trimming and J lost 3 bases, with 12 bases between them. The CDR3 covers 13 residues. Looked up from germline, CDR1 is SEHNR and CDR2 is FQNEAQ (reference sequence). The CDR3 protein is CASNLQLYYGYTF. CDR3 coding DNA: TGTGCCAGCAACTTGCAGCTTTACTATGGCTACACCTTC.

This chain uses TRBV9 with TRBJ2-1; TRBD2 aligns across 8 bases. The CDR3 consists of 16 residues. The J segment lost 5 bases and the V segment lost 0 bases, leaving 7 bases of the junction unmatched. CDR1 SGDLS and CDR2 YYNGEE come from the germline V gene. The CDR3 here is CASSVASGGSHNEQFF. The CDR3 coding sequence is TGTGCCAGCAGCGTAGCAAGCGGGGGATCTCACAATGAGCAGTTCTTC.

Only a few counts were recorded for this clonotype. J is TRBJ2-1 and V is TRBV28; weak D call: TRBD2 (7 bases). The CDR3 runs 14 residues. CDR1 and CDR2 from the germline V gene are MDHEN and SYDVKM. With 2 bases removed from V and 12 bases from J, the gap between germline ends came to 17 bases. Here the CDR3 DNA reads TGTGCCAGCAGTTTAGCCCTAGGGGGAGGGAGGCAGTTCTTC. Translating it yields CASSLALGGGRQFF. The full variable domain, with the rest looked up from reference TRBV28 and TRBJ2-1, is DVKVTQSSRYLVKRTGEKVFLECVQDMDHENMFWYRQDPGLGLRLIYFSYDVKMKEKGDIPEGYSVSREKKERFSLILESASTNQTSMYLCASSLALGGGRQFFGPGTRLTVL.

V and J are TRBV15 and TRBJ1-2; D not certain. The V end was cut by 2 bases, the J end by 3 bases, with 13 bases between. The CDR3 sequence is 15 residues long. CDR1 is LNHNV and CDR2 is YYDKDF in the germline V gene (reference sequence). The CDR3 reads CATSRSPDEDYGYTF. The CDR3 DNA sequence: TGTGCCACCAGCAGATCCCCGGATGAGGACTATGGCTACACCTTC.

As for this clonotype: It may be a read error: a sequence one base away is much more abundant. This chain joins TRBV7-2 and TRBJ1-1, with no clear D. The CDR3 length is 13 residues. Looked up from germline, CDR1 is SGHTA and CDR2 is FQGNSA. The V end lost 3 bases, the J end lost 3 bases, and 8 bases lay between the germline ends. CDR3 in DNA: TGTGCCAGCAGCTTGGCGCACTACACTGAAGCTTTCTTT. It yields the protein CASSLAHYTEAFF.

This clonotype showed up many times. This chain uses TRBV7-2 with TRBJ2-7; D ambiguous. The CDR3 has 14 residues. With 1 base removed from V and 0 bases from J, the gap between germline ends came to 7 bases. CDR1 and CDR2 (germline): SGHTA, FQGNSA. DNA for the CDR3: TGTGCCAGCAGCTTAGGCTCCCTCTCCTACGAGCAGTACGTC. Protein: CASSLGSLSYEQYV.

This clonotype was recorded a few times. This chain connects TRBV29-1 to TRBJ1-2; D ambiguous. The V end lost 0 bases, the J end lost 8 bases, and 7 bases lay between the germline ends. The CDR3 runs 11 residues. Germline assignment: CDR1 SQVTM and CDR2 ANQGSEA. The CDR3 DNA sequence: TGCAGCGTTGAAGATTCCGGAGGCTACACCTTC. It codes for CSVEDSGGYTF.

This clonotype was counted ten times or more. The chain couples TRBV28 to TRBJ1-1, with 7 bases identical to TRBD1. Germline assignment: CDR1 MDHEN and CDR2 SYDVKM. The CDR3 length is 15 residues. V dropped 1 base and J dropped 6; count of bases not matched to a gene: 8. The CDR3 DNA sequence: TGTGCCAGCAGTTTATACCTAGACAGGGCGGCTGAAGCTTTCTTT. This codes for CASSLYLDRAAEAFF.

V usage is TRBV6-2 or TRBV6-3 and J usage is TRBJ1-3; D ambiguous. Germline V gene lookup returns CDR1 MNHEY and CDR2 SVGEGT. The V and J ends lost 2 bases and 0 bases respectively, with 5 bases between them. This CDR3 spans 14 amino acids. The CDR3 nucleotides read TGTGCCAGCAGTTACCCAGCCTCTGGAAACACCATATATTTT. It encodes CASSYPASGNTIYF.